This T cell receptor beta chain was retrieved from a study of blood T cell repertoires in COVID-19 (dated by TCRdb to 2020 to 2022). As for the study more broadly: Samples covering the acute and convalescent phases of COVID-19 were provided by collaborators in the United States, Italy and Spain. The material from the prospective study consisted of cDNA or gDNA derived from T cells, B-cell-depleted T cells, or PBMCs. The dataset comprised deeply sampled blood TCRbeta repertoires from subjects exposed to, actively infected with, or recovered from COVID-19. A freely available public database, intended as a resource for researchers studying the immune response to SARS-CoV-2, is where the repertoires were released. Samples were obtained from the ongoing ImmuneRACE study (first 160 participants) and from roughly 1,300 subjects provided by 6 global collaborators. The sample metadata nearly always contained a de-identified subject ID, COVID-19 status, age in years and sex. Where available, HLA class I and class II types were obtained from metadata supplied by the sample provider rather than from assay-based typing. The paper as a whole reports these results and caveats: The amount of clinical and demographic metadata varied by source and participant and was provided uncurated.

TCRbeta CDR3 regions were amplified from genomic DNA using the immunoSEQ Assay, a bias-controlled multiplex PCR. The authors processed their data as follows. The number of nucleated cells in each sample was estimated from the amplification of reference gene primers within the assay. Sequence reads were collapsed and filtered to measure the absolute abundance of every unique TCRbeta CDR3 rearrangement. For each sample, productive Simpson clonality was calculated by taking the square root of Simpson's diversity index across productive rearrangements. TCRdb's version of the immuneACCESS table is confined to in-frame rearrangements and falls short of the full clone set. An unresolved V gene accounts for under half of the shortfall where checked; the remainder is of unknown origin. That table is the source of V, J and clone size, and D and trimming were worked out from the DNA. The sample data list around 180,000 clones, and around 82% of these were observed just once. About 10% of the sample is taken by the ten largest.

As for this clone: This clone's antigen is unknown. Per-base qualities were not stored, and no clone one base away is much larger.

The collaborating institutions used their own protocols to collect whole blood in K2EDTA tubes. For TCRbeta analysis, collaborator samples were shipped as frozen whole blood, as isolated PBMCs, or as DNA extracted from either sample type. The germline V and J ends show losses of 5 bases and 7 bases respectively, and no gene match explains 2 bases of the junction. Measured from the cysteine to the phenylalanine, the CDR3 is 14 residues long. The read is trimmed to its CDR3 DNA, 42 bases read in frame from base 1. The germline V gene yields WSHSY for CDR1 and SAAADI for CDR2. The receptor's source is a woman older than 75 with active or convalescent COVID-19. Sequencing used peripheral blood. Recombination linked TRBV10-2 to TRBJ2-1; TRBD2 matches 13 bases in the middle. The CDR3 region: CASSRLAGGNEQFF. The DNA sequence reads TGCGCCAGCAGTCGACTAGCGGGAGGTAATGAGCAGTTCTTC.